This passage covers 25 T cell receptor beta chains from one sample sequenced in a study of OX40 agonist ivuxolimab in advanced cancers. The assay was immunoSEQ multiplex PCR, and TCRdb's table has in-frame clones only and misses some. The data show roughly 18,000 clones, with around 86% seen just once and roughly 34% held by the top ten. The specimen comprised CD4+ or CD8+ T cells sorted from blood, sampled in a trial of the OX40 agonist ivuxolimab. The receptors were gathered from an adult with an advanced solid tumor such as melanoma, head and neck, liver or kidney cancer.

The chain is built from TRBV7-6 and TRBJ1-1; the D gene is possibly TRBD1 (5 bases). From germline, CDR1 is SGHVS and CDR2 FNYEAQ. The V end lost 2 bases, the J end lost 6 bases, and 7 bases lay between the germline ends. The CDR3 is 12 amino acids. CDR3 DNA sequence: TGTGCCAGCAGCTTACTAGGGGCTGAAGCTTTCTTT. Protein: CASSLLGAEAFF.

The CDR3 region has the DNA TGTGCCAGCAGCTTGACGGGGACTGAAGCTTTCTTT. Its protein product is CASSLTGTEAFF. The V call is TRBV5-6, the J call TRBJ1-1, with unresolved D. This CDR3 is 12 amino acids long. Germline V gene lookup returns CDR1 SGHDT and CDR2 YYEEEE. V was clipped by 1 base and J by 5 bases, with 6 bases between them.

V gene TRBV11-2 combines with J gene TRBJ2-3, with D tentatively TRBD1 or TRBD2 (5 bases each). The ends were cut back, 8 bases at V and 0 bases at J, with 12 bases in the middle. The CDR3 length is 14 residues. The V gene's germline CDR1 is SGHAT and CDR2 FQNNGV. The CDR3, as DNA: TGTGCCAGCCACGGGGCAGGAAGCACAGATACGCAGTATTTT. Amino acid sequence: CASHGAGSTDTQYF.

The J gene is TRBJ2-5, the V gene TRBV5-1; D is possibly TRBD1 (5 bases). The J call is doubtful: the DNA matches TRBJ2-7 better. The CDR3 has 13 residues. Germline V gives CDR1 SGHRS, CDR2 YFSETQ. In nucleotides, the CDR3 is TGCGCCAGCAGCTTCCTTGGGGCCCACGAGCAGTACTTC. Translation gives CASSFLGAHEQYF.

The chain recombines TRBV25-1 with TRBJ2-2; weak D call: TRBD1 (6 bases). The CDR3 length is 12 residues. Germline CDR1 is MGHDK and CDR2 is SYGVNS. Between the trimmed V and J ends, which lost 7 bases and 3 bases, there was a span of 6 bases. The CDR3 loop reads CASTGDTGELFF. The DNA for the CDR3 is TGTGCCAGCACAGGGGACACCGGGGAGCTGTTTTTT.

This chain connects TRBV11-3 to TRBJ1-1, with unresolved D. V was pared by 4 bases and J by 1 base, with 7 bases between. The CDR3 spans 13 residues. The germline CDR1 and CDR2 sequences are SGHNT and YENEEA. This CDR3 is CASSSSGNTEAFF. The CDR3 nucleotides read TGTGCCAGCAGCTCCTCAGGGAACACTGAAGCTTTCTTT.

The rearrangement uses TRBV7-9 and TRBJ1-4; D remains ambiguous. V was trimmed by 1 base and J by 1 base, leaving 4 bases between them. In germline, CDR1 is SEHNR, CDR2 FQNEAQ (reference sequence). CDR3 length: 14 residues. Written as DNA, the CDR3 is TGTGCCAGCAGCTTAGGTATAACTAATGAAAAACTGTTTTTT. As protein: CASSLGITNEKLFF.

A few counts support this clone. The J gene is TRBJ1-2, the V gene TRBV6-1; 7 bases agree with TRBD1. This CDR3 has 15 amino acids. Germline trimming cut 5 bases from V and 4 bases from J; bases unmatched to any gene: 10. Germline V gene sequence: CDR1 MNHNS, CDR2 SASEGT. The CDR3 protein is CASSLKTGTIYGYTF. Here the CDR3 DNA reads TGTGCCAGCAGTTTAAAGACAGGGACGATCTATGGCTACACCTTC.

This chain links TRBV28 with TRBJ2-3; weak D call: TRBD1 (5 bases). Looked up from germline, CDR1 is MDHEN and CDR2 is SYDVKM. V shed 3 bases and J shed 2 bases, with 12 bases lying between them. There are 15 residues in the CDR3. CDR3 nucleotides: TGTGCCAGCAGTTTTAGGGGCAGAGACACAGATACGCAGTATTTT. It codes for CASSFRGRDTDTQYF.

This chain links TRBV4-3 with TRBJ2-3, with D possibly being TRBD1 (5 bases). The V end was cut by 0 bases, the J end by 6 bases, with 19 bases between. Germline lookup yields CDR1 LGHNA and CDR2 YSLEER. The CDR3 spans 17 residues. The CDR3, as DNA: TGCGCCAGCAGCCAAGATAAGGGCAGTGGGGCTCAGGATACGCAGTATTTT. Translating gives CASSQDKGSGAQDTQYF.

CDR3 sequence (DNA): TGTGCCAGCAGTAGGGTATACACATCCTACGAGCAGTACTTC. This gives the protein CASSRVYTSYEQYF. The chain joins TRBV27 to TRBJ2-7; D gene uncertain. Trimming cost V 5 bases and J 1 base, with 12 bases left between them. The CDR3 loop spans 14 amino acids. Germline V lookup: CDR1 MNHEY, CDR2 SMNVEV (reference sequence).

V is TRBV5-4 and J is TRBJ1-1, with a possible D match to TRBD1 (6 bases). CDR1 and CDR2 (germline): SGHNT, YYREEE (reference sequence). The CDR3 covers 13 residues. The ends were cut back, 6 bases at V and 1 base at J, with 10 bases in the middle. For the CDR3, the DNA is TGTGCCAGCACCCCGGACAGGAACACTGAAGCTTTCTTT. Translated: CASTPDRNTEAFF.

This sequence joins TRBV21-1 and TRBJ1-1. TRBV21-1 is annotated as a pseudogene. The CDR3 has 9 amino acids. CDR3: CAYPAEAFF. The CDR3 coding sequence is TGTGCCTACCCCGCTGAAGCTTTCTTT.

The chain carries TRBV11-2 and TRBJ2-1; D remains unclear. The V gene's germline CDR1 is SGHAT and CDR2 FQNNGV. The CDR3 is made up of 12 amino acids. The V gene lost 5 bases and the J gene lost 6 bases, with 8 bases spanning the gap. In nucleotides, the CDR3 is TGTGCCAGCAGCCCTGGTACCAATGAGCAGTTCTTC. Its translation is CASSPGTNEQFF.

V is TRBV7-9 and J is TRBJ1-3; maybe TRBD1 (5 bases). Germline-derived CDR1 and CDR2 are SEHNR and FQNEAQ (reference sequence). There are 17 residues in the CDR3. The germline V and J ends were trimmed by 5 bases and 0 bases, with 17 bases remaining between them. CDR3 DNA: TGTGCCAGCAGCAACCCCGCCGCAGGGAACTCTGGAAACACCATATATTTT. Its translation: CASSNPAAGNSGNTIYF.

This clone showed up just once. The chain couples TRBV7-9 to TRBJ2-2, with 13 positions matching TRBD2. The CDR3 loop spans 16 amino acids. V shed 5 bases, J shed 5 bases, and the junction held 5 bases outside the gene matches. CDR1 is SEHNR, CDR2 FQNEAQ, per germline (reference sequence). As DNA, the CDR3 is TGTGCCAGCAGCCAGGGACTAGCGGGACGGACCGGGGAGCTGTTTTTT. Protein: CASSQGLAGRTGELFF.

The chain carries TRBV4-2 and TRBJ2-3; D gene ambiguous. This CDR3 comprises 14 residues. V shed 0 bases and J shed 0 bases, with 4 bases lying between them. The germline V gene encodes CDR1 LGHNA and CDR2 YNFKEQ. For the CDR3, the DNA is TGTGCCAGCAGCCAAGAGGTGAGCACAGATACGCAGTATTTT. Its protein is CASSQEVSTDTQYF.

The chain employs TRBV30 and TRBJ2-7, with D possibly called TRBD1 or TRBD2 (5 bases each). Germline assignment: CDR1 GTSNPN and CDR2 SVGIG (reference sequence). The CDR3 loop spans 13 amino acids. V was shortened by 0 bases and J by 2 bases, with 8 bases between the two germline ends. The CDR3 region is CAWSVEGPYEQYF. The CDR3 DNA reads as TGTGCCTGGAGTGTAGAGGGGCCCTACGAGCAGTACTTC.

This clone has only a few counts. This CDR3 reads CASSQDSTESYEQYF. CDR3 nucleotide sequence: TGCGCCAGCAGCCAAGATAGCACGGAATCCTACGAGCAGTACTTC. The J gene is TRBJ2-7, the V gene TRBV4-3; D is ambiguous. Germline V gene data show CDR1 as LGHNA and CDR2 as YSLEER. This CDR3 is 15 amino acids long. Between the trimmed V and J ends, which lost 0 bases and 1 base, there was a span of 10 bases.

The chain joins TRBV13 to TRBJ1-3, with D hard to call. V was shortened by 5 bases and J by 0 bases, with 11 bases between the two germline ends. This CDR3 spans 15 amino acids. Germline V gives CDR1 PRHDT, CDR2 FYEKMQ (reference sequence). The CDR3 bases are TGTGCCAGCAGCATGGACTCCTACTCTGGAAACACCATATATTTT. Residues: CASSMDSYSGNTIYF.

The table lists this clone with a count of one. The chain employs TRBV19 and TRBJ2-5, with 8 bases lining up with TRBD2. This CDR3 region has 13 residues. V lost 4 bases to trimming and J lost 4 bases; unmatched junction nucleotides: 2. Germline CDR1 and CDR2: LNHDA and SQIVND (reference sequence). The CDR3 reads CASSNLAGETQYF. CDR3 in DNA: TGTGCCAGTAGTAATCTAGCGGGAGAGACCCAGTACTTC.

This chain uses TRBV29-1 with TRBJ2-3, with a possible D match to TRBD2 (5 bases). CDR1 and CDR2 (germline): SQVTM, ANQGSEA. The CDR3 extends over 13 amino acids. V dropped 4 bases and J dropped 2 bases, with 10 bases sitting between them. The CDR3 here is CSVVSGDTDTQYF. The CDR3 DNA is TGCAGCGTTGTTTCCGGGGACACAGATACGCAGTATTTT.

The J gene is TRBJ2-5, the V gene TRBV9, with unresolved D. Germline CDR1 reads SGDLS; CDR2 reads YYNGEE. This CDR3 comprises 14 residues. V dropped 2 bases and J dropped 0 bases, with 8 bases sitting between them. CDR3 protein: CASSVDGHQETQYF. The CDR3 DNA sequence: TGTGCCAGCAGCGTCGACGGCCACCAAGAGACCCAGTACTTC.

This chain uses TRBV7-2 with TRBJ2-2; no clear D gene. The CDR3 consists of 14 residues. Per germline, CDR1 SGHTA and CDR2 FQGNSA. Trimming shortened V by 0 bases and J by 1 base, and 3 bases separated the two germline ends. This CDR3 is CASSLAGNTGELFF. CDR3 DNA sequence: TGTGCCAGCAGCTTAGCCGGGAACACCGGGGAGCTGTTTTTT.

This chain joins TRBV21-1 and TRBJ1-5. TRBV21-1 is tagged as a pseudogene. This CDR3 has 17 residues. The CDR3: CASSARLLHWHHQPQHF. The CDR3 region has the DNA TGTGCCAGCAGTGCCCGGTTGCTACATTGGCATCATCAGCCCCAGCATTTT.